These 16 T cell receptor beta chains were sequenced from one sample in a study of blood T cell repertoires in COVID-19. TCRdb keeps only in-frame clones here, not all; method: immunoSEQ multiplex PCR. This sample has roughly 230,000 clones, with 65% to 85% found just once. Sample: peripheral blood. These TCRs come from a man aged 45-60 years with active or convalescent COVID-19.

The J gene is TRBJ2-3, the V gene TRBV29-1, with TRBD1 as a possible D gene (5 bases). This CDR3 is built from 13 residues. V lost 4 bases and J lost 2, with 10 bases in between. Germline CDR1 is SQVTM and CDR2 is ANQGSEA. The CDR3 loop reads CSVVGAITDTQYF. CDR3 sequence (DNA): TGCAGCGTTGTAGGGGCTATCACAGATACGCAGTATTTT.

A single count supports this clone. The rearrangement joins TRBV30 to TRBJ1-5; TRBD1 agrees at 12 bases. Germline V CDR1 and CDR2: GTSNPN, SVGIG (reference sequence). The CDR3 runs 16 residues. V was clipped by 0 bases and J by 6 bases; unmatched bases: 6. The CDR3 reads CAWSVPGTGGRQPQHF. CDR3 coding DNA: TGTGCCTGGAGTGTTCCCGGGACAGGGGGCCGTCAGCCCCAGCATTTT.

The chain has TRBV18 and TRBJ1-5, with 7 bases identical to TRBD1. The germline CDR1 and CDR2 sequences are KGHSH and LQKENI. After removal of 4 bases from V and 0 bases from J, the junction contained 6 bases not matched to a gene. The CDR3 covers 16 residues. The CDR3 DNA sequence: TGTGCCAGCTCACGAGGGACAGCTTATAGCAATCAGCCCCAGCATTTT. Protein sequence: CASSRGTAYSNQPQHF.

V usage is TRBV7-9 and J usage is TRBJ1-4; D remains unclear. Trimming took off 5 bases at V and 0 bases at J, with 10 bases between the two ends. This CDR3 is built from 15 residues. Germline CDR1 reads SEHNR; CDR2 reads FQNEAQ (reference sequence). The CDR3 is CASSQRATTNEKLFF. CDR3 coding DNA: TGTGCCAGCAGCCAGCGGGCGACAACTAATGAAAAACTGTTTTTT.

Here the CDR3 reads CASSRDRGTNEKLFF. Here the CDR3 DNA reads TGTGCCAGCAGCCGTGACAGGGGGACTAATGAAAAACTGTTTTTT. The chain carries TRBV5-4 and TRBJ1-4, with TRBD1 identical over 9 bases. The ends lost 4 bases at V and 2 bases at J; junction bases unmatched: 3. This CDR3 has 15 amino acids. The V gene's germline CDR1 is SGHNT and CDR2 YYREEE (reference sequence).

The chain links TRBV19 to TRBJ2-3, with 8 bases lining up with TRBD2. CDR1 is LNHDA and CDR2 is SQIVND in the germline V gene (reference sequence). The V and J ends lost 0 bases and 1 base, in that order; junction bases with no gene match: 9. This CDR3 has 18 residues. This chain's CDR3 is CASSIDRGSGGRTDTQYF. CDR3 bases: TGTGCCAGTAGTATAGATCGAGGCAGCGGGGGACGCACAGATACGCAGTATTTT. Variable domain in full (rest from reference TRBV19 and TRBJ2-3): DGGITQSPKYLFRKEGQNVTLSCEQNLNHDAMYWYRQDPGQGLRLIYYSQIVNDFQKGDIAEGYSVSREKKESFPLTVTSAQKNPTAFYLCASSIDRGSGGRTDTQYFGPGTRLTVL.

In this sample, this clone is medium-sized (0.01 to 0.1%). The CDR3: CASSDSSGGTDTQYF. In DNA form, the CDR3 reads TGTGCCAGCAGTGACTCTAGCGGGGGCACAGATACGCAGTATTTT. The gene calls are TRBV6-4 and TRBJ2-3; 8 nucleotides agree with TRBD2. The CDR3 covers 15 residues. J was trimmed by 1 base and V by 0 bases; bases with no gene match: 0. Germline CDR1 and CDR2: MRHNA and SNTAGT.

In its sample, this clone was seen a few times. The chain has TRBV5-1 and TRBJ1-5; D might be TRBD1 (6 bases). This CDR3 is built from 16 residues. V lost 0 bases, J lost 7 bases, and 17 bases lay in between. Germline CDR1 SGHRS, CDR2 YFSETQ. CDR3 DNA: TGCGCCAGCAGCTTGGGGCCGGACAGCAGAGGACAGCCCCAGCATTTT. Protein product: CASSLGPDSRGQPQHF.

The chain combines TRBV24-1 with TRBJ1-2, with 9 bases lining up with TRBD1. V trimming: 4 bases; J trimming: 6 bases; junction bases outside the gene matches: 8. The CDR3 sequence is 15 residues long. CDR1 and CDR2 from the germline V gene are KGHDR and SFDVKD. In DNA, the CDR3 is TGTGCCACCAGTGAGGTGGGACAGGGAGTACATGGCTACACCTTC. Translation gives CATSEVGQGVHGYTF.

The chain carries TRBV19 and TRBJ2-1, with TRBD1 as a possible D gene (6 bases). Germline loops: CDR1 LNHDA, CDR2 SQIVND (reference sequence). Trimming pared 4 bases from V and 3 bases from J, leaving 10 bases between. The CDR3 runs to 14 residues. The CDR3 sequence: CASSNGQLYNEQFF. For the CDR3, the DNA is TGTGCCAGTAGTAATGGACAGCTCTACAATGAGCAGTTCTTC.

The chain links TRBV14 to TRBJ1-1, with D unclear. The CDR3 runs 14 residues. The V end was cut by 1 base, the J end by 6 bases, with 12 bases between. Germline V gene lookup returns CDR1 SGHDN and CDR2 FVKESK. The CDR3: CASSQVWEGPEAFF. The CDR3 DNA reads TGTGCCAGCAGCCAAGTCTGGGAGGGTCCTGAAGCTTTCTTT.

J is TRBJ1-1 and V is TRBV27; TRBD1 matches 7 bases. Trimming at V came to 5 bases and at J to 4 bases, leaving 10 bases not matched to a gene. Germline CDR1 is MNHEY and CDR2 is SMNVEV (reference sequence). The CDR3 covers 15 residues. CDR3 amino acids: CASSPDRVRFTEAFF. The CDR3 coding sequence is TGTGCCAGCAGTCCCGACAGGGTGCGTTTCACTGAAGCTTTCTTT.

The chain recombines TRBV19 with TRBJ1-6; 7 nucleotides line up with TRBD1. This CDR3 spans 17 amino acids. V trimming: 10 bases; J trimming: 2 bases; junction bases outside the gene matches: 14. Germline CDR1 and CDR2: LNHDA and SQIVND (reference sequence). CDR3 loop: CATSIEQGPTYNSPLHF. The CDR3 DNA sequence: TGTGCCACCAGCATCGAACAGGGGCCTACCTATAATTCACCCCTCCACTTT.

This clone was detected once. The chain has TRBV14 and TRBJ2-1; D uncertain. This CDR3 region has 14 residues. Trimming cost V 4 bases and J 8 bases, with 15 bases left between them. The germline V gene has CDR1 SGHDN and CDR2 FVKESK. In DNA, the CDR3 is TGTGCCAGCAGCCTCCGGCCACTCCGGGATGAGCAGTTCTTC. As protein: CASSLRPLRDEQFF.

V is TRBV30 and J is TRBJ1-5, with TRBD1 identical over 7 bases. V trimming: 3 bases; J trimming: 4 bases; junction bases outside the gene matches: 9. Germline V gene lookup returns CDR1 GTSNPN and CDR2 SVGIG (reference sequence). The CDR3 consists of 15 residues. The CDR3 nucleotides are TGTGCCTGGAGCCCCCGACAGGGTACGAATCAGCCCCAGCATTTT. Protein sequence: CAWSPRQGTNQPQHF.

The V gene is TRBV28, the J gene TRBJ1-4, with unresolved D. V was pared by 6 bases and J by 5 bases, with 19 bases between. This CDR3 spans 16 amino acids. Germline values: CDR1 MDHEN, CDR2 SYDVKM. Here the CDR3 reads CASRPPLAGLNEKLFF. The CDR3, as DNA: TGTGCCAGCAGACCCCCCTTGGCAGGCCTCAATGAAAAACTGTTTTTT.